Listed below are T cell receptor beta chains from one sample, sequenced in a study of control samples from healthy donors and cancer patients. TCRdb's table, derived via immunoSEQ multiplex PCR, lists solely in-frame clones and lacks some. The sample consists of some 200,000 clones, about 95% of them appearing once. The sample was blood. Every receptor here comes from a man aged 50-59 years in good health. Each CDR3 is given with its conserved first and last residue. D genes are given only for firm matches. The size of a clone is reported for some rows only, either as once, few or many, or as a class for expanded clones.

CDR3 DNA: TGTGCCAGCAGTTACGGAGGGACAGAAGTCAACTATGGCTACACCTTC
CDR3 protein: CASSYGGTEVNYGYTF
CDR3 length: 16
D gene: TRBD1
V gene: TRBV6-5
clone size: NA
J gene: TRBJ1-2

CDR3 DNA: TGCGCCAGCAGCCAAGACCCCCTTCTCTACGAGCAGTACTTC
CDR3 protein: CASSQDPLLYEQYF
CDR3 length: 14
D gene: NA
V gene: TRBV4-3
clone size: NA
J gene: TRBJ2-7

CDR3 DNA: TGTGCCAGCAGTTTGGGCGGACAGGGGGCGCACACTGAAGCTTTCTTT
CDR3 protein: CASSLGGQGAHTEAFF
CDR3 length: 16
D gene: TRBD1
V gene: TRBV28
clone size: NA
J gene: TRBJ1-1

CDR3 DNA: TGCAGCGCCCACTCAGGAGCAGAAGCTTTCTTT
CDR3 protein: CSAHSGAEAFF
CDR3 length: 11
D gene: NA
V gene: TRBV29-1
clone size: NA
J gene: TRBJ1-1

CDR3 DNA: TGTGCCACCAGTGATTTCGCTCAAAGGGCGGGGCAGCCCCTTGGAGAGACCCAGTACTTC
CDR3 protein: CATSDFAQRAGQPLGETQYF
CDR3 length: 20
D gene: NA
V gene: TRBV24-1
clone size: NA
J gene: TRBJ2-5

CDR3 DNA: TGTGCCACCAGCGGGACAGGGAATGAAAAACTGTTTTTT
CDR3 protein: CATSGTGNEKLFF
CDR3 length: 13
D gene: TRBD1
V gene: TRBV24-1
clone size: once
J gene: TRBJ1-4

CDR3 DNA: TGTGCCAGCAGCTCCGGGACAGGGGTTGAAAAACTGTTTTTT
CDR3 protein: CASSSGTGVEKLFF
CDR3 length: 14
D gene: TRBD1
V gene: TRBV3-1/TRBV3-2
clone size: NA
J gene: TRBJ1-4

CDR3 DNA: TGTGCCAGCAGTGAACTGGGACAGGGGGGGGGTGAGACCCAGTACTTC
CDR3 protein: CASSELGQGGGETQYF
CDR3 length: 16
D gene: TRBD1
V gene: TRBV6-1
clone size: NA
J gene: TRBJ2-5

CDR3 DNA: TGTGCCAGCAGCTACATTCCTTGGGTACCGGACTCTGGAAACACCATATATTTT
CDR3 protein: CASSYIPWVPDSGNTIYF
CDR3 length: 18
D gene: NA
V gene: TRBV7-9
clone size: NA
J gene: TRBJ1-3

CDR3 DNA: TGTGCCAGCAGTTACCGCGACTCGGGCTCATATGGCTACACCTTC
CDR3 protein: CASSYRDSGSYGYTF
CDR3 length: 15
D gene: NA
V gene: TRBV6-5
clone size: NA
J gene: TRBJ1-2

CDR3 DNA: TGTGCCAGCTCACCAGACACGTTGAACACTGAAGCTTTCTTT
CDR3 protein: CASSPDTLNTEAFF
CDR3 length: 14
D gene: NA
V gene: TRBV18
clone size: NA
J gene: TRBJ1-1

CDR3 DNA: TGTGCCAGCTCCCGTGAGACAGGGGCGCACACCGGGGAGCTGTTTTTT
CDR3 protein: CASSRETGAHTGELFF
CDR3 length: 16
D gene: TRBD1
V gene: TRBV18
clone size: NA
J gene: TRBJ2-2

CDR3 DNA: TGTGCCAGCAGGGGGAGTTTCGCTAGCAATCAGCCCCAGCATTTT
CDR3 protein: CASRGSFASNQPQHF
CDR3 length: 15
D gene: NA
V gene: TRBV6-5
clone size: NA
J gene: TRBJ1-5

CDR3 DNA: TGCGCCAGCAGCCCAGATAGCCAAGAGACCCAGTACTTC
CDR3 protein: CASSPDSQETQYF
CDR3 length: 13
D gene: NA
V gene: TRBV5-1
clone size: NA
J gene: TRBJ2-5

CDR3 DNA: TGTGCCTGGAAAAGGATAGGGGCGAATGAAAAACTGTTTTTT
CDR3 protein: CAWKRIGANEKLFF
CDR3 length: 14
D gene: NA
V gene: TRBV30
clone size: NA
J gene: TRBJ1-4

CDR3 DNA: TGTGCCAGCAGTTTAGGACAGGGGGAAAAACTGTTTTTT
CDR3 protein: CASSLGQGEKLFF
CDR3 length: 13
D gene: TRBD1
V gene: TRBV28
clone size: NA
J gene: TRBJ1-4

CDR3 DNA: TGTGCCTGGAAGGTCATGAACACTGAAGCTTTCTTT
CDR3 protein: CAWKVMNTEAFF
CDR3 length: 12
D gene: NA
V gene: TRBV30
clone size: NA
J gene: TRBJ1-1

CDR3 DNA: TGTGCCACCAGTGATCCCGAAAAGAACACCGGGGAGCTGTTTTTT
CDR3 protein: CATSDPEKNTGELFF
CDR3 length: 15
D gene: NA
V gene: TRBV24-1
clone size: once
J gene: TRBJ2-2

CDR3 DNA: TGCGCCAGCAGCGGACAAACGAACACTGAAGCTTTCTTT
CDR3 protein: CASSGQTNTEAFF
CDR3 length: 13
D gene: NA
V gene: TRBV5-1
clone size: NA
J gene: TRBJ1-1

CDR3 DNA: TGTGCCAGCAGCTTAGTGGGGACAGGGGGGAATGAGCAGTACTTC
CDR3 protein: CASSLVGTGGNEQYF
CDR3 length: 15
D gene: TRBD1
V gene: TRBV7-2
clone size: NA
J gene: TRBJ2-7

CDR3 DNA: TGTGCCAGCTCGGGATCAGGAACCACCGCCTATGGCTACACCTTC
CDR3 protein: CASSGSGTTAYGYTF
CDR3 length: 15
D gene: NA
V gene: TRBV2
clone size: NA
J gene: TRBJ1-2

CDR3 DNA: TGTGCCTGGTCCCAACCGGGACAGGGGAATCAGCCCCAGCATTTT
CDR3 protein: CAWSQPGQGNQPQHF
CDR3 length: 15
D gene: TRBD1
V gene: TRBV30
clone size: once
J gene: TRBJ1-5

CDR3 DNA: TGTGCCAGCAACAGCCCAGCGGGGGCGAAAGATACGCAGTATTTT
CDR3 protein: CASNSPAGAKDTQYF
CDR3 length: 15
D gene: TRBD2
V gene: TRBV28
clone size: NA
J gene: TRBJ2-3

CDR3 DNA: TGTGCCAGCAGCGCCTATCCCGGGACCCAAGGTGGCTACACCTTC
CDR3 protein: CASSAYPGTQGGYTF
CDR3 length: 15
D gene: NA
V gene: TRBV3-1/TRBV3-2
clone size: NA
J gene: TRBJ1-2

CDR3 DNA: TGTGCCAGCAGTCCCCATTCTGGGGCAGACGAAACTAGCAATCAGCCCCAGCATTTT
CDR3 protein: CASSPHSGADETSNQPQHF
CDR3 length: 19
D gene: NA
V gene: TRBV28
clone size: NA
J gene: TRBJ1-5

CDR3 DNA: TGTGCCAGGAGCGGGACAGGGGACACAGATACGCAGTATTTT
CDR3 protein: CARSGTGDTDTQYF
CDR3 length: 14
D gene: TRBD1
V gene: TRBV7-9
clone size: NA
J gene: TRBJ2-3

CDR3 DNA: TGTGCCAGCAGTTACTCTCAGCGGGATCAGTCCTACGAGCAGTACTTC
CDR3 protein: CASSYSQRDQSYEQYF
CDR3 length: 16
D gene: TRBD2
V gene: TRBV6-2/TRBV6-3
clone size: NA
J gene: TRBJ2-7

CDR3 DNA: TGTGCCACCAGCAGGAGACAGAATGAAAAACTGTTTTTT
CDR3 protein: CATSRRQNEKLFF
CDR3 length: 13
D gene: NA
V gene: TRBV15
clone size: NA
J gene: TRBJ1-4

CDR3 DNA: TGTGCCAGCAGCAACACGGGGGTTATAGGCACTGAAGCTTTCTTT
CDR3 protein: CASSNTGVIGTEAFF
CDR3 length: 15
D gene: NA
V gene: TRBV7-2
clone size: few
J gene: TRBJ1-1

CDR3 DNA: TGTGCCAGTAGTACCGAGTTAAGGGAAATTCCCCAGCATTTT
CDR3 protein: CASSTELREIPQHF
CDR3 length: 14
D gene: NA
V gene: TRBV19
clone size: NA
J gene: TRBJ1-5

CDR3 DNA: TGTGCCAGCAGTTTATTTCAGGGGTCCTACGAGCAGTACTTC
CDR3 protein: CASSLFQGSYEQYF
CDR3 length: 14
D gene: NA
V gene: TRBV28
clone size: NA
J gene: TRBJ2-7

CDR3 DNA: TGTGCCAGCAGCTTAGAGGCCGGCTACGAGCAGTACTTC
CDR3 protein: CASSLEAGYEQYF
CDR3 length: 13
D gene: NA
V gene: TRBV7-2
clone size: NA
J gene: TRBJ2-7

CDR3 DNA: TGTGCCAGCAGTGAGGGGCGATTGAACTATGGCTACACCTTC
CDR3 protein: CASSEGRLNYGYTF
CDR3 length: 14
D gene: NA
V gene: TRBV2
clone size: NA
J gene: TRBJ1-2

CDR3 DNA: TGTGCCACCAGCAGAGCAAAAAAAACCGGGGCCAACGTCCTGACTTTC
CDR3 protein: CATSRAKKTGANVLTF
CDR3 length: 16
D gene: NA
V gene: TRBV15
clone size: NA
J gene: TRBJ2-6

CDR3 DNA: TGCGCCAGCAGCTTGGCGGGGAGGGAGACCCAGTACTTC
CDR3 protein: CASSLAGRETQYF
CDR3 length: 13
D gene: NA
V gene: TRBV5-1
clone size: NA
J gene: TRBJ2-5

CDR3 DNA: TGTGCCAGCAGCTTAGCGTGGAACACTGAAGCTTTCTTT
CDR3 protein: CASSLAWNTEAFF
CDR3 length: 13
D gene: NA
V gene: TRBV7-3
clone size: NA
J gene: TRBJ1-1

CDR3 DNA: TGTGCCAGCAGCCTCGAGGGGGGCACTAATGAAAAACTGTTTTTT
CDR3 protein: CASSLEGGTNEKLFF
CDR3 length: 15
D gene: NA
V gene: TRBV9
clone size: NA
J gene: TRBJ1-4

CDR3 DNA: TGTGCCAGCAGTTTGGGGGGCTATGGCTACACCTTC
CDR3 protein: CASSLGGYGYTF
CDR3 length: 12
D gene: NA
V gene: TRBV28
clone size: NA
J gene: TRBJ1-2

CDR3 DNA: TGCGCCAGCAGCCCTCTCAATGAGCAGTTCTTC
CDR3 protein: CASSPLNEQFF
CDR3 length: 11
D gene: NA
V gene: TRBV4-1
clone size: NA
J gene: TRBJ2-1

CDR3 DNA: TGTGCCAGCAGTTACCAACCCAGCGTGAACACTGAAGCTTTCTTT
CDR3 protein: CASSYQPSVNTEAFF
CDR3 length: 15
D gene: NA
V gene: TRBV6-5
clone size: NA
J gene: TRBJ1-1

CDR3 DNA: TGTGCCAGCAGTTCGTTCACGGACTGGTATGAGCAGTTCTTC
CDR3 protein: CASSSFTDWYEQFF
CDR3 length: 14
D gene: NA
V gene: TRBV25-1
clone size: few
J gene: TRBJ2-1

CDR3 DNA: TGTGCCAGCAGCTTCGGGACCCGCAATCAGCCCCAGCATTTT
CDR3 protein: CASSFGTRNQPQHF
CDR3 length: 14
D gene: NA
V gene: TRBV5-6
clone size: NA
J gene: TRBJ1-5

CDR3 DNA: TGTGCCAGCAGTCCCAGACAGGGGGGGTGGGCCAACGTCCTGACTTTC
CDR3 protein: CASSPRQGGWANVLTF
CDR3 length: 16
D gene: TRBD1
V gene: TRBV25-1
clone size: NA
J gene: TRBJ2-6